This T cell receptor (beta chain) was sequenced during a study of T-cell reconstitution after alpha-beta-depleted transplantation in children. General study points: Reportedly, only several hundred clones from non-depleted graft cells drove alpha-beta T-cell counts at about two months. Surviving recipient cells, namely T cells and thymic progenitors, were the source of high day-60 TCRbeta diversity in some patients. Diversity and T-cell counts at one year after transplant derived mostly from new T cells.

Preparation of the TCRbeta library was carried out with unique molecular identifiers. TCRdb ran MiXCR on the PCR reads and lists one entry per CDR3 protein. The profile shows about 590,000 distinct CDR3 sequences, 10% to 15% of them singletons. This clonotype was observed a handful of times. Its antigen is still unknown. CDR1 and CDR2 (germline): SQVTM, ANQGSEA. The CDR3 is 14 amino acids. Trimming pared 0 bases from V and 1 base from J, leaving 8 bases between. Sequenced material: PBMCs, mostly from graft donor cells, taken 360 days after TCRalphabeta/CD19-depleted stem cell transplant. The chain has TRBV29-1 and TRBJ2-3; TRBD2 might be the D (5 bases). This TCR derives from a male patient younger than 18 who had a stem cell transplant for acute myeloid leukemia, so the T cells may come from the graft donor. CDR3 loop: CSVEDRRGTDTQYF. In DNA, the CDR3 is TGCAGCGTTGAAGATCGGCGGGGCACAGATACGCAGTATTTT.